The 5 T cell receptor beta chains listed next were all sequenced from one sample in a study of T-cell reconstitution after alpha-beta-depleted transplantation in children. Their specific antigens are unknown. Findings and caveats of the study: One year post-transplant, T-cell counts and diversity were largely derived from T cells produced anew.

The TCRbeta library incorporated unique molecular identifiers. TCRdb analysed the PCR reads with MiXCR anew, one entry per CDR3 protein. The sample has around 270,000 distinct CDR3 sequences, roughly 8.2% seen once. The starting material was peripheral blood, obtained 360 days after TCRalphabeta/CD19-depleted stem cell transplant. The source of these receptors is a female patient aged 2-9 years who had a stem cell transplant for Fanconi anemia, so the T cells may come from the graft donor.

CDR3 sequence reads: CASSSASGGVEQFF. CDR3 in DNA: TGTGCCAGCAGCTCGGCTAGCGGGGGGGTAGAGCAGTTCTTC. The chain has TRBV7-2 and TRBJ2-1; TRBD2 aligns across 12 bases. The CDR3 has 14 amino acids. Trimming took 4 bases from V and 10 from J; bases not matched to a gene: 5. The germline gives CDR1 SGHTA, CDR2 FQGNSA.

The V and J genes are TRBV13 and TRBJ2-7; TRBD1 might be the D (6 bases). CDR1 and CDR2 (germline): PRHDT, FYEKMQ (reference sequence). There are 14 residues in the CDR3. V lost 5 bases and J lost 3, with 14 bases in between. CDR3 DNA: TGTGCCAGCAGCCACGGGACACAGCACTACGAGCAGTACTTC. Amino acids: CASSHGTQHYEQYF. Together with reference TRBV13 and TRBJ2-7, the CDR3 gives the full variable domain: AAGVIQSPRHLIKEKRETATLKCYPIPRHDTVYWYQQGPGQDPQFLISFYEKMQSDKGSIPDRFSAQQFSDYHSELNMSSLELGDSALYFCASSHGTQHYEQYFGPGTRLTVT.

At least ten counts were recorded for this clonotype. The chain employs TRBV6-5 and TRBJ1-4, with a possible D match to TRBD1 (6 bases). CDR3 length: 14 residues. V was trimmed by 6 bases and J by 2 bases, leaving 10 bases between them. CDR1 MNHEY and CDR2 SVGAGI come from the germline V gene. Here the CDR3 DNA reads TGTGCCAGCAGCCACAGGGTGACTAATGAAAAACTGTTTTTT. Translated, it gives CASSHRVTNEKLFF.

Ten or more counts support this clonotype. V is TRBV29-1 and J is TRBJ2-3; D may be TRBD1 (5 bases). V gave up 4 bases and J gave up 7 bases, with 18 bases separating them. Germline loops: CDR1 SQVTM, CDR2 ANQGSEA. The CDR3 length is 14 residues. The CDR3 loop reads CSVGPRDVRNTQYF. In nucleotides, the CDR3 is TGCAGCGTTGGACCCAGGGATGTGAGAAATACGCAGTATTTT.

This clonotype has a handful of counts. The chain is built from TRBV19 and TRBJ1-5; D gene ambiguous. Trimming took off 5 bases at V and 7 bases at J, with 9 bases between the two ends. The CDR3 contains 12 residues. Germline-derived CDR1 and CDR2 are LNHDA and SQIVND (reference sequence). The CDR3 loop is CASSRGAQPQHF. The DNA for the CDR3 is TGTGCCAGTAGTCGGGGTGCCCAGCCCCAGCATTTT.